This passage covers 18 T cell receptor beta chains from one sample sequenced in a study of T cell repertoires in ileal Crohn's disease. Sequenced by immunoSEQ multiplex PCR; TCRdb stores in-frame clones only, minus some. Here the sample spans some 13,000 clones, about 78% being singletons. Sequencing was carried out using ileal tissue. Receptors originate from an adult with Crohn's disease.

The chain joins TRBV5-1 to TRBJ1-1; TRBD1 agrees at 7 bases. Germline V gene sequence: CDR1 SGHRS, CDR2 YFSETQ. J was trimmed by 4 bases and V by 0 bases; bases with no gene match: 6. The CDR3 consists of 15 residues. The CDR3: CASSLAGQVPTEAFF. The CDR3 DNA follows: TGCGCCAGCAGCTTGGCCGGACAGGTCCCCACTGAAGCTTTCTTT.

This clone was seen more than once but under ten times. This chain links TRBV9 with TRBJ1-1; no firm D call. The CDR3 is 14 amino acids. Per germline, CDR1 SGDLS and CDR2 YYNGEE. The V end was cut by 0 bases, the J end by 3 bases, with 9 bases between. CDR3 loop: CASSVEPGYTEAFF. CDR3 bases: TGTGCCAGCAGCGTAGAACCAGGATACACTGAAGCTTTCTTT.

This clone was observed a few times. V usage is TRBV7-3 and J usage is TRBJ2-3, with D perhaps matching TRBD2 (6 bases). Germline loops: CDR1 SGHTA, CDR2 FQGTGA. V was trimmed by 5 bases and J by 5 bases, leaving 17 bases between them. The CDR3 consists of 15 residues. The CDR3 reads CASSRGTVYGDTQYF. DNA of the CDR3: TGTGCCAGCAGCCGTGGGACTGTCTACGGAGATACGCAGTATTTT.

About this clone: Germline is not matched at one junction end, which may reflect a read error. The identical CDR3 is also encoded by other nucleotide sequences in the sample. This CDR3 is CASSDRKDSPLHF. The CDR3, as DNA: TGTGCCAGCAGTGACAGGAAGGATTCGCCCCTCCACTTT. The chain employs TRBV6-6 and TRBJ1-6, with D possibly matching TRBD1 (6 bases). Germline V gene data show CDR1 as MNHNY and CDR2 as SVGAGI (reference sequence). The CDR3 consists of 13 residues.

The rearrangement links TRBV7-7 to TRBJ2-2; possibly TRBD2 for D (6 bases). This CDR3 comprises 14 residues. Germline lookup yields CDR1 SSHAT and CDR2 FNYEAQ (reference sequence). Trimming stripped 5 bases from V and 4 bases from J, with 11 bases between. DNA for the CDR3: TGTGCCAGCAGCCGGGACTCCATCACCGGGGAGCTGTTTTTT. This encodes CASSRDSITGELFF.

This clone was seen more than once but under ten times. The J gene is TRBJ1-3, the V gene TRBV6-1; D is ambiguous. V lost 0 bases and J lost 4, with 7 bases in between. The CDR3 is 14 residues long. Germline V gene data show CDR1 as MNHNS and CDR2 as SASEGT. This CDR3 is CASSEADTGNTIYF. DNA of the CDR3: TGTGCCAGCAGTGAAGCCGACACCGGAAACACCATATATTTT.

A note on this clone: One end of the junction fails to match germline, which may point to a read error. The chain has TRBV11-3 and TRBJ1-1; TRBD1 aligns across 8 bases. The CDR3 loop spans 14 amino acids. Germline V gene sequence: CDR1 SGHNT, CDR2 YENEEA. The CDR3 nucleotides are TGTGCCAGCAGCTTAGGGACAGGGAACTCTGAAGCTTTCTTT. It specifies CASSLGTGNSEAFF.

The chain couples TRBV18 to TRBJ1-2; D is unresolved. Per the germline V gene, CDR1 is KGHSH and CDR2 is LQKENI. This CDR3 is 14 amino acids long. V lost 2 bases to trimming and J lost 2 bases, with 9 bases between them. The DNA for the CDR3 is TGTGCCAGCTCACCATTAGAAAACAACTATGGCTACACCTTC. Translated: CASSPLENNYGYTF.

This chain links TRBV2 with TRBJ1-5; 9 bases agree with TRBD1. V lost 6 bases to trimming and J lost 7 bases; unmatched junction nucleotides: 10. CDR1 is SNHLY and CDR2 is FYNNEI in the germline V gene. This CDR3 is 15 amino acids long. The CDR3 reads CASSAGQGLGQPQHF. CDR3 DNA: TGTGCCAGCAGCGCAGGACAGGGGTTAGGGCAGCCCCAGCATTTT.

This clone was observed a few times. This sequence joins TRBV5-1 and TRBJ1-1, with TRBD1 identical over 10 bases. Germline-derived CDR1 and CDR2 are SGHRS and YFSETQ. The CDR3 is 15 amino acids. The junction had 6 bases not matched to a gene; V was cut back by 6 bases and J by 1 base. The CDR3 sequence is CASTGQGIGNTEAFF. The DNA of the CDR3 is TGCGCCAGCACGGGACAGGGGATAGGGAACACTGAAGCTTTCTTT.

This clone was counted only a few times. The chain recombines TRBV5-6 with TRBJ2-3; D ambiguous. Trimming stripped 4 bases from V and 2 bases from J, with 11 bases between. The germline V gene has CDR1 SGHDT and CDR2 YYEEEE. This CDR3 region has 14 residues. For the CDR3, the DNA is TGTGCCAGCAGCACCCGGTCTACCACAGATACGCAGTATTTT. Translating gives CASSTRSTTDTQYF.

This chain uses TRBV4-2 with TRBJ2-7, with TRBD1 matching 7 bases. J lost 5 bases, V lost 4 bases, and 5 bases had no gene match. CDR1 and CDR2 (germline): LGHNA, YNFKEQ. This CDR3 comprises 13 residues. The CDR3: CASSLRQGHEQYF. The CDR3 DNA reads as TGTGCCAGCAGCCTCCGACAGGGCCACGAGCAGTACTTC.

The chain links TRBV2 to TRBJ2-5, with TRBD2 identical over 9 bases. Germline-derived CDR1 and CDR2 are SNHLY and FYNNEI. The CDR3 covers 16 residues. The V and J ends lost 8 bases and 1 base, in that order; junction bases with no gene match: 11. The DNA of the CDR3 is TGTGCCAGCGCCGGCGGGAGGGCCCCGAGCCAAGAGACCCAGTACTTC. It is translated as CASAGGRAPSQETQYF.

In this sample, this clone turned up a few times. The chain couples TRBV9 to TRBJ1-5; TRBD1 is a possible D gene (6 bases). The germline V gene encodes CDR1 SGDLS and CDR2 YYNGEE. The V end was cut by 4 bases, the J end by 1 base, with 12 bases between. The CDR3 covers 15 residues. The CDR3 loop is CASSRNQGSNQPQHF. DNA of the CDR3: TGTGCCAGCAGCCGGAACCAGGGGAGCAATCAGCCCCAGCATTTT.

The CDR3 DNA reads as TGCGCCAGCAGCTTGGGGTCAATGGGTTACTATAATGAGCAGTTCTTC. Translation gives CASSLGSMGYYNEQFF. This sequence joins TRBV5-1 and TRBJ2-1; the D is unclear. Trimming stripped 0 bases from V and 7 bases from J, with 17 bases between. This CDR3 is 16 amino acids long. Per the germline V gene, CDR1 is SGHRS and CDR2 is YFSETQ. Complete variable domain (other parts from reference TRBV5-1 and TRBJ2-1): KAGVTQTPRYLIKTRGQQVTLSCSPISGHRSVSWYQQTPGQGLQFLFEYFSETQRNKGNFPGRFSGRQFSNSRSEMNVSTLELGDSALYLCASSLGSMGYYNEQFFGPGTRLTVL.

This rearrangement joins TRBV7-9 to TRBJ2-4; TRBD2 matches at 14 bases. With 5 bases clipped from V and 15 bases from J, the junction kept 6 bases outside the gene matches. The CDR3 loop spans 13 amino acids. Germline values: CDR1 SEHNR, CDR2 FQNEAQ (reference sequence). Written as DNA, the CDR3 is TGTGCCAGCAGCCCGGGACTAGCGGGAGAACCGTACTTC. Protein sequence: CASSPGLAGEPYF.

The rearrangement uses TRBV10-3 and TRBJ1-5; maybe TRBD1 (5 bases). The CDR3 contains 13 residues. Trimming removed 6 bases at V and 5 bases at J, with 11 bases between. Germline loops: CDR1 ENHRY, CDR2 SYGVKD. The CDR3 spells CAIRKGQDQPQHF. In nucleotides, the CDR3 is TGTGCCATCAGAAAGGGGCAGGATCAGCCCCAGCATTTT.

The CDR3 is CASRLAAKQGHGSQPQHF. The DNA for the CDR3 is TGTGCAAGTCGCTTAGCTGCGAAACAGGGGCACGGAAGTCAGCCCCAGCATTTT. The rearrangement joins TRBV12-2 to TRBJ1-5; the table's D call of TRBD1 was not tested on the DNA. TRBV12-2 is labeled a pseudogene. The CDR3 totals 18 residues.